These 15 T cell receptor beta chains share one sample of origin, sequenced in a study of T cell changes during pregnancy in multiple sclerosis. Produced via immunoSEQ multiplex PCR; TCRdb's table is partial and in-frame only. The table records about 34,000 clones, approximately 90% of them present only once. The specimen comprised CD8+ T cells from peripheral blood mononuclear cells, sampled in the third trimester of pregnancy. All receptors derive from a female donor with multiple sclerosis, enrolled in a pregnancy study.

This chain links TRBV27 with TRBJ2-3; 7 positions agree with TRBD1. This CDR3 is 15 amino acids long. V shed 3 bases, J shed 0 bases, and the junction held 3 bases outside the gene matches. CDR1 is MNHEY, CDR2 SMNVEV, per germline (reference sequence). The CDR3 reads CASSFNRGSTDTQYF. In DNA form, the CDR3 reads TGTGCCAGCAGTTTTAACAGGGGCAGCACAGATACGCAGTATTTT.

The chain combines TRBV11-3 with TRBJ2-3, with TRBD2 identical over 8 bases. This CDR3 is built from 15 residues. Germline CDR1 reads SGHNT; CDR2 reads YENEEA. With 6 bases clipped from V and 0 bases from J, the junction kept 5 bases outside the gene matches. As DNA, the CDR3 is TGTGCCAGCAGGCCGGGACTAGGGAGCACAGATACGCAGTATTTT. Translating it yields CASRPGLGSTDTQYF. Supplemented by reference TRBV11-3 and TRBJ2-3, the full variable domain reads EAGVVQSPRYKIIEKKQPVAFWCNPISGHNTLYWYLQNLGQGPELLIRYENEEAVDDSQLPKDRFSAERLKGVDSTLKIQPAELGDSAVYLCASRPGLGSTDTQYFGPGTRLTVL.

The V gene is TRBV4-2, the J gene TRBJ2-7, with 9 bases fitting TRBD1. Germline values: CDR1 LGHNA, CDR2 YNFKEQ. With V trimmed by 3 bases and J by 3 bases, 3 bases remained unmatched. This CDR3 contains 14 residues. The CDR3 is CASSQTTGGYEQYF. As DNA, the CDR3 is TGTGCCAGCAGCCAGACGACAGGGGGCTACGAGCAGTACTTC.

This chain connects TRBV19 to TRBJ1-1, with a weak D call TRBD1 (5 bases). V lost 6 bases to trimming and J lost 1 base, with 12 bases between them. CDR3 length: 14 residues. Germline assignment: CDR1 LNHDA and CDR2 SQIVND (reference sequence). This CDR3 is CASSQPGQNTEAFF. CDR3 nucleotide sequence: TGTGCCAGTAGCCAACCCGGACAGAACACTGAAGCTTTCTTT.

The chain links TRBV14 to TRBJ2-7; TRBD1 might be the D (6 bases). Trimming removed 4 bases at V and 0 bases at J, with 10 bases between. The CDR3 is 14 residues long. Germline loops: CDR1 SGHDN, CDR2 FVKESK. The CDR3 bases are TGTGCCAGCAGCCGGACAGTTAGCTCCTACGAGCAGTACTTC. Translated, it gives CASSRTVSSYEQYF.

This clone has a single count. J is TRBJ2-3 and V is TRBV30; TRBD2 aligns across 12 bases. The CDR3 covers 15 residues. The trim removed 4 bases at V and 4 bases at J, leaving 6 bases unmatched. Germline V gives CDR1 GTSNPN, CDR2 SVGIG (reference sequence). The CDR3 loop is CAWTDLAGGPDTQYF. In DNA form, the CDR3 reads TGTGCCTGGACGGACCTAGCGGGGGGGCCAGATACGCAGTATTTT.

The genes are TRBV4-1 and TRBJ2-2; weak D call: TRBD2 (6 bases). Germline assignment: CDR1 MGHRA and CDR2 YSYEKL. Trimming cost V 4 bases and J 6 bases, with 12 bases left between them. The CDR3 is 14 residues long. The CDR3 DNA follows: TGCGCCAGCAGCCGTATGATAGCGGCCGGGGAGCTGTTTTTT. Protein sequence: CASSRMIAAGELFF.

The rearrangement links TRBV5-1 to TRBJ2-5; D is uncertain. Trimming left V 2 bases short and J 2 bases short, with 13 bases between. The CDR3 is 15 residues long. Germline values: CDR1 SGHRS, CDR2 YFSETQ. CDR3 nucleotides: TGCGCCAGCAGCTTATATTCCTATAATCAAGAGACCCAGTACTTC. It specifies CASSLYSYNQETQYF.

This rearrangement joins TRBV7-9 to TRBJ1-1; 7 bases are shared with TRBD1. The CDR3 length is 14 residues. Germline loops: CDR1 SEHNR, CDR2 FQNEAQ (reference sequence). The J segment lost 1 base and the V segment lost 5 bases, leaving 4 bases of the junction unmatched. The CDR3 is CASSRGQTNTEAFF. The CDR3 DNA reads TGTGCCAGCAGCCGGGGACAGACGAACACTGAAGCTTTCTTT.

This clone was detected once. The V and J genes are TRBV9 and TRBJ2-7; unclear D gene. Germline V gene lookup returns CDR1 SGDLS and CDR2 YYNGEE. Trimming pared 0 bases from V and 4 bases from J, leaving 14 bases between. The length of the CDR3 is 15 residues. The CDR3 sequence is CASSVDDFGAYEQYF. DNA for the CDR3: TGTGCCAGCAGCGTAGACGACTTTGGAGCGTACGAGCAGTACTTC.

This chain joins TRBV19 and TRBJ1-2; D unclear. Germline loops: CDR1 LNHDA, CDR2 SQIVND (reference sequence). The CDR3 runs to 12 residues. V was clipped by 4 bases and J by 4 bases, with 7 bases between them. CDR3 loop: CASSKARYGYTF. CDR3 DNA: TGTGCCAGTAGTAAAGCACGCTATGGCTACACCTTC. Complete variable domain (other parts from reference TRBV19 and TRBJ1-2): DGGITQSPKYLFRKEGQNVTLSCEQNLNHDAMYWYRQDPGQGLRLIYYSQIVNDFQKGDIAEGYSVSREKKESFPLTVTSAQKNPTAFYLCASSKARYGYTFGSGTRLTVV.

This clone was seen a few times. The V gene is TRBV15, the J gene TRBJ1-1, with 7 positions matching TRBD1. The germline V gene encodes CDR1 LNHNV and CDR2 YYDKDF (reference sequence). Trimming took 2 bases from V and 0 from J; bases not matched to a gene: 6. The CDR3 covers 16 residues. CDR3 in DNA: TGTGCCACCAGCAGACCGTCGACAGGGCTGAACACTGAAGCTTTCTTT. It is translated as CATSRPSTGLNTEAFF. The full variable domain, rest sourced from reference TRBV15 and TRBJ1-1, is DAMVIQNPRYQVTQFGKPVTLSCSQTLNHNVMYWYQQKSSQAPKLLFHYYDKDFNNEADTPDNFQSRRPNTSFCFLDIRSPGLGDTAMYLCATSRPSTGLNTEAFFGQGTRLTVV.

The V and J genes are TRBV7-6 and TRBJ2-5; a possible D gene is TRBD2 (6 bases). The CDR3 sequence is 15 residues long. Germline CDR1 SGHVS, CDR2 FNYEAQ. V was trimmed by 4 bases and J by 5 bases, leaving 17 bases between them. The CDR3, as DNA: TGTGCCAGCAGCTCCAATCTGATTGGGGGGGAGACCCAGTACTTC. Encoded protein: CASSSNLIGGETQYF.

The chain is built from TRBV9 and TRBJ2-3, with TRBD1 matching over 7 bases. V was pared by 3 bases and J by 4 bases, with 8 bases of the junction left unmatched. The CDR3 covers 15 residues. From germline, CDR1 is SGDLS and CDR2 YYNGEE. CDR3 sequence: CASSAGTVKADTQYF. DNA of the CDR3: TGTGCCAGCAGCGCCGGGACAGTAAAAGCAGATACGCAGTATTTT.

The rearrangement joins TRBV11-1 to TRBJ1-1, with D unresolved. CDR1 and CDR2 from the germline V gene are SGHAT and FQDESV (reference sequence). The length of the CDR3 is 12 residues. Trimming stripped 4 bases from V and 7 bases from J, with 10 bases between. The CDR3 region is CASSSRLGEAFF. CDR3 bases: TGTGCCAGCAGCTCTAGGCTGGGTGAAGCTTTCTTT. Drawing the rest from reference TRBV11-1 and TRBJ1-1, the complete variable domain is EAEVAQSPRYKITEKSQAVAFWCDPISGHATLYWYRQILGQGPELLVQFQDESVVDDSQLPKDRFSAERLKGVDSTLKIQPAELGDSAMYLCASSSRLGEAFFGQGTRLTVV.